The 17 T cell receptor beta chains listed next were all sequenced from one sample in a study of OX40 agonist ivuxolimab in advanced cancers. The protocol used for the library was the immunoSEQ multiplex PCR assay. TCRdb obtained this table from immuneACCESS and retained in-frame rearrangements with V and J assigned. These tables miss some clones; where compared with another copy, unresolved V genes account for less than half of the shortfall, and the remainder is unexplained. This sample has 55,000 to 75,000 clones in its table, and about 85% of those were observed once. 4% of the sample is taken by the ten largest. Sequencing used CD4+ or CD8+ T cells sorted from blood, obtained in a trial of the OX40 agonist ivuxolimab. The receptor source for this set is an adult with an advanced solid tumor such as melanoma, head and neck, liver or kidney cancer.

With respect to this clone: One junction end does not reproduce the germline sequence, and a read error may be involved. The chain carries TRBV2 and TRBJ2-3; D possibly corresponds to TRBD2 (5 bases). The length of the CDR3 is 11 residues. Germline-derived CDR1 and CDR2 are SNHLY and FYNNEI. CDR3 bases: TGTGCCAGCAGTGAATTTCTAGCACTGGATTTT. Translated, it gives CASSEFLALDF. Variable domain in full (rest from reference TRBV2 and TRBJ2-3): EPEVTQTPSHQVTQMGQEVILRCVPISNHLYFYWYRQILGQKVEFLVSFYNNEISEKSEIFDDQFSVERPDGSNFTLKIRSTKLEDSAMYFCASSEFLALDFGPGTRLTVL.

The chain has TRBV5-4 and TRBJ2-7; 7 bases match TRBD1. This CDR3 spans 15 amino acids. The germline V gene encodes CDR1 SGHNT and CDR2 YYREEE (reference sequence). J gave up 2 bases and V 2 bases, and 7 bases lay outside the gene matches. CDR3 amino acids: CASSFGQEGAYEQYF. The CDR3 coding sequence is TGTGCCAGCAGCTTCGGACAGGAAGGCGCCTACGAGCAGTACTTC.

This rearrangement joins TRBV25-1 to TRBJ1-1, with D perhaps TRBD1 (5 bases). Germline V lookup: CDR1 MGHDK, CDR2 SYGVNS. The CDR3 sequence is 12 residues long. The ends were cut back, 7 bases at V and 3 bases at J, with 9 bases in the middle. The DNA of the CDR3 is TGTGCCAGCATGACAGCACACACTGAAGCTTTCTTT. Its translation is CASMTAHTEAFF.

The rearrangement uses TRBV6-5 and TRBJ1-4, with D possibly matching TRBD1 (5 bases). CDR3 length equals 12 residues. Per germline, CDR1 MNHEY and CDR2 SVGAGI. Trimming left V 6 bases short and J 8 bases short, with 10 bases between. The CDR3 loop is CASSTRQEKLFF. CDR3 DNA sequence: TGTGCCAGCAGCACGAGACAGGAAAAACTGTTTTTT.

The chain is built from TRBV7-2 and TRBJ2-2, with D possibly matching TRBD1 (6 bases). Looked up from germline, CDR1 is SGHTA and CDR2 is FQGNSA. The CDR3 consists of 12 residues. V was trimmed by 5 bases and J by 13 bases, leaving 14 bases between them. The CDR3 reads CASSIRLQGLFF. The CDR3 nucleotides read TGTGCCAGCAGCATTAGGCTACAGGGGCTGTTTTTT.

V gene TRBV20-1 combines with J gene TRBJ1-2; D may be TRBD1 (5 bases). V was clipped by 6 bases and J by 2 bases, with 7 bases between them. Germline-derived CDR1 and CDR2 are DFQATT and SNEGSKA (reference sequence). The CDR3 loop spans 11 amino acids. This chain's CDR3 is CSAPGNYGYTF. The CDR3, as DNA: TGCAGTGCCCCAGGGAACTATGGCTACACCTTC.

The rearrangement joins TRBV7-2 to TRBJ1-1; D gene uncertain. Germline V gene sequence: CDR1 SGHTA, CDR2 FQGNSA. This CDR3 spans 13 amino acids. Trimming stripped 5 bases from V and 1 base from J, with 8 bases between. Here the CDR3 reads CASSPRGNTEAFF. The CDR3 region has the DNA TGTGCCAGCAGCCCCCGGGGGAACACTGAAGCTTTCTTT.

The chain recombines TRBV7-8 with TRBJ1-6; D is ambiguous. The CDR3 length is 16 residues. Germline V gives CDR1 SGHVS, CDR2 FQNEAQ. The V gene lost 5 bases and the J gene lost 0 bases, with 11 bases spanning the gap. This chain's CDR3 is CASSPRVSSYNSPLHF. The CDR3 region has the DNA TGTGCCAGCAGCCCGCGGGTGAGCTCCTATAATTCACCCCTCCACTTT.

CDR3 sequence: CASSLADLGRHEQFF. The CDR3 DNA reads TGTGCCAGCAGCTTGGCGGACCTAGGTCGGCATGAGCAGTTCTTC. This sequence joins TRBV5-6 and TRBJ2-1; no clear D. Trimming shortened V by 0 bases and J by 8 bases, and 15 bases separated the two germline ends. CDR3 length: 15 residues. CDR1 SGHDT and CDR2 YYEEEE come from the germline V gene.

The CDR3, as DNA: TGTGCCAGCAGCTCCCCAGTACAGGGGGGCGGGAGGCACGACAATGAGCAGTTCTTC. Translating it yields CASSSPVQGGGRHDNEQFF. This sequence joins TRBV7-3 and TRBJ2-1, with D possibly being TRBD1 or TRBD2 (8 bases each). The CDR3 extends over 19 amino acids. Germline CDR1 is SGHTA and CDR2 is FQGTGA. V lost 4 bases and J lost 5, with 27 bases in between.

This clone was seen a few times. The chain joins TRBV27 to TRBJ2-3; D is possibly TRBD1 (5 bases). The CDR3 extends over 14 amino acids. Germline V CDR1 and CDR2: MNHEY, SMNVEV (reference sequence). Trimming left V 8 bases short and J 4 bases short, with 16 bases between. The CDR3 reads CASGSRVPADTQYF. CDR3 sequence (DNA): TGTGCCAGCGGATCCAGGGTGCCCGCAGATACGCAGTATTTT.

The chain joins TRBV5-4 to TRBJ1-6; a weak D match, TRBD1 (6 bases). Germline CDR1 and CDR2: SGHNT and YYREEE (reference sequence). The V gene lost 2 bases and the J gene lost 7 bases, with 10 bases spanning the gap. This CDR3 has 14 residues. The CDR3 protein is CASSLEQGNSPLHF. In DNA form, the CDR3 reads TGTGCCAGCAGCTTAGAACAGGGAAATTCACCCCTCCACTTT.

The rearrangement uses TRBV5-1 and TRBJ2-2; 8 bases line up with TRBD2. The CDR3 runs 16 residues. The J segment lost 4 bases and the V segment lost 1 base, leaving 6 bases of the junction unmatched. Germline V CDR1 and CDR2: SGHRS, YFSETQ. CDR3 region: CASSLIPGGVTGELFF. The CDR3 DNA follows: TGCGCCAGCAGCTTGATACCGGGAGGGGTCACCGGGGAGCTGTTTTTT.

The V call is TRBV6-6, the J call TRBJ1-6; D is undetermined. CDR3 length equals 16 residues. The germline gives CDR1 MNHNY, CDR2 SVGAGI (reference sequence). Deletions cut 2 bases from V and 9 bases from J, with 17 bases between. The CDR3 loop is CASSYDGKTRRSPLHF. CDR3 sequence (DNA): TGTGCCAGCAGTTACGACGGAAAAACCCGGCGTTCACCCCTCCACTTT.

This clone was counted a single time. This chain joins TRBV7-2 and TRBJ1-6; 9 positions agree with TRBD1. Losses at the gene ends were 0 bases for V and 11 bases for J; bases not matched to a gene: 5. The CDR3 length is 15 residues. CDR1 and CDR2 (germline): SGHTA, FQGNSA. The chain's CDR3 is CASSLAGGTGPPLHF. The CDR3 DNA follows: TGTGCCAGCAGCTTAGCGGGCGGGACAGGGCCACCCCTCCACTTT.

The V and J genes are TRBV4-1 and TRBJ2-6; D is perhaps TRBD1 (5 bases). The germline V and J ends were trimmed by 0 bases and 4 bases, with 13 bases remaining between them. This CDR3 comprises 17 residues. Germline CDR1 reads MGHRA; CDR2 reads YSYEKL. DNA for the CDR3: TGCGCCAGCAGCCAAGAGCTCAGGGTGACGGGGGCCAACGTCCTGACTTTC. Translation: CASSQELRVTGANVLTF.

This chain joins TRBV10-3 and TRBJ1-5, with D perhaps TRBD1 (5 bases). The germline gives CDR1 ENHRY, CDR2 SYGVKD. The CDR3 is made up of 15 amino acids. V was clipped by 5 bases and J by 3 bases, with 14 bases between them. CDR3 in DNA: TGTGCCATCAGTCTCGGACAAGGGAACAATCAGCCCCAGCATTTT. The encoded protein is CAISLGQGNNQPQHF.